This T cell receptor (beta chain) was sequenced for a study of technical replicates of blood from several donors. Germline-derived CDR1 and CDR2 are SGHVS and FQNEAQ. This CDR3 spans 17 amino acids. V gave up 5 bases and J gave up 0 bases; unmatched junction bases: 6. Sequenced by immunoSEQ multiplex PCR; TCRdb stores in-frame clones only, minus some. Altogether some 79,000 clones are present, more than 85% being singletons, with the ten largest covering approximately 0.4%. The sample was T cells isolated from PBMCs. This receptor was identified in a human donor in good health. Some clones in this sample may be carry-over from other donors' samples. The gene calls are TRBV7-8 and TRBJ2-3; 12 bases are a match to TRBD2. CDR3 amino acids: CASSPIGTSGSTDTQYF. Here the CDR3 DNA reads TGTGCCAGCAGCCCGATAGGGACTAGCGGGAGCACAGATACGCAGTATTTT.